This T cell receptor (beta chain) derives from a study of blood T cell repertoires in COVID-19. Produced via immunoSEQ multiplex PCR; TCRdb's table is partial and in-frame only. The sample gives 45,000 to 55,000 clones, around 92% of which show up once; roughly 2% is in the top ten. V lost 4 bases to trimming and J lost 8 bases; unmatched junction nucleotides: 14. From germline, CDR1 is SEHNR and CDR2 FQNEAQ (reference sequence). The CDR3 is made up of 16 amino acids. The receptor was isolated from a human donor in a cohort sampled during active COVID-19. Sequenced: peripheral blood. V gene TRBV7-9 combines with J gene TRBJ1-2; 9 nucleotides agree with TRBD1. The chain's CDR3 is CASSYGGTGYDGGYTF. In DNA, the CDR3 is TGTGCCAGCAGCTATGGGGGGACAGGGTATGATGGAGGCTACACCTTC.